One and the same sample provided the 17 T cell receptor beta chains below, sequenced in a study of shared clonotypes between healthy human individuals. The table came from immunoSEQ multiplex PCR; TCRdb's copy has only in-frame clones and leaves some out. The table records about 980,000 clones, over 60% of them present only once. Sample: memory CD4+ T cells sorted from blood. Subset in this sample: CD45RA-negative fraction. Receptors were obtained from a man between 18 and 29 years old in good health.

This chain joins TRBV7-9 and TRBJ2-2; D is undetermined. Near its end, the DNA agrees better with TRBJ1-1, so the J call may be wrong. CDR3 size: 13 residues. Germline V gene lookup returns CDR1 SEHNR and CDR2 FQNEAQ (reference sequence). CDR3: CASSPEANTEAFF. CDR3 bases: TGTGCCAGCAGCCCAGAGGCGAACACTGAAGCTTTCTTT.

This clone has only a few counts. The rearrangement joins TRBV28 to TRBJ1-6; possible D gene TRBD1, 5 bases. The CDR3 covers 14 residues. Between the trimmed V and J ends, which lost 5 bases and 5 bases, there was a span of 10 bases. Germline V gene data show CDR1 as MDHEN and CDR2 as SYDVKM. As DNA, the CDR3 is TGTGCCAGCAGTCCTCCCAGGGATAATTCACCCCTCCACTTT. Amino acids: CASSPPRDNSPLHF.

V is TRBV5-4 and J is TRBJ2-5; D might be TRBD2 (5 bases). Germline lookup yields CDR1 SGHNT and CDR2 YYREEE (reference sequence). V shed 4 bases and J shed 1 base, with 8 bases lying between them. There are 13 residues in the CDR3. CDR3 sequence reads: CASSLATQETQYF. For the CDR3, the DNA is TGTGCCAGCAGCCTAGCCACCCAAGAGACCCAGTACTTC.

The chain carries TRBV6-1 and TRBJ2-2; possibly TRBD2 for D (5 bases). CDR1 is MNHNS and CDR2 is SASEGT in the germline V gene. Trimming cost V 8 bases and J 6 bases, with 10 bases left between them. The CDR3 loop spans 12 amino acids. The CDR3 region is CASCAGAGELFF. CDR3 bases: TGTGCCAGCTGTGCGGGTGCCGGGGAGCTGTTTTTT.

This chain connects TRBV27 to TRBJ2-1; TRBD2 matches at 10 bases. Germline values: CDR1 MNHEY, CDR2 SMNVEV (reference sequence). CDR3 length: 16 amino acids. The trim removed 3 bases at V and 8 bases at J, leaving 10 bases unmatched. CDR3 in amino acids: CASSFIPLAGAYEQFF. CDR3 coding DNA: TGTGCCAGCAGTTTTATTCCCCTAGCGGGAGCCTATGAGCAGTTCTTC.

The CDR3 is CASSLEDYSNQPQHF. Written as DNA, the CDR3 is TGTGCCAGCAGCTTGGAAGATTATAGCAATCAGCCCCAGCATTTT. This chain connects TRBV5-8 to TRBJ1-5; unclear D gene. Trimming took 0 bases from V and 0 from J, leaving 7 bases between them. This CDR3 is built from 15 residues. In germline, CDR1 is SGHTS, CDR2 YDEGEE.

The rearrangement links TRBV9 to TRBJ2-1; maybe TRBD2 (6 bases). Germline values: CDR1 SGDLS, CDR2 YYNGEE. This CDR3 has 15 residues. The V and J ends lost 6 bases and 4 bases respectively, with 17 bases between them. This chain's CDR3 is CASTPSGELYNEQFF. CDR3 in DNA: TGTGCCAGCACCCCCTCGGGGGAACTTTACAATGAGCAGTTCTTC.

The sample holds a few counts of this clone. This chain's CDR3 is CASSLGDPRDEQFF. In nucleotides, the CDR3 is TGCGCCAGCAGCTTGGGGGACCCGAGGGATGAGCAGTTCTTC. This chain links TRBV5-1 with TRBJ2-1; D may match TRBD1 or TRBD2 (5 bases each). Trimming pared 0 bases from V and 8 bases from J, leaving 12 bases between. The CDR3 covers 14 residues. Germline lookup yields CDR1 SGHRS and CDR2 YFSETQ. Full variable domain (rest looked up from reference TRBV5-1 and TRBJ2-1): KAGVTQTPRYLIKTRGQQVTLSCSPISGHRSVSWYQQTPGQGLQFLFEYFSETQRNKGNFPGRFSGRQFSNSRSEMNVSTLELGDSALYLCASSLGDPRDEQFFGPGTRLTVL.

As concerns this clone: The sample holds other DNA sequences that translate to the same CDR3. This chain joins TRBV9 and TRBJ2-1; D gene uncertain. This CDR3 contains 15 residues. Germline-derived CDR1 and CDR2 are SGDLS and YYNGEE. Between the trimmed V and J ends, which lost 2 bases and 0 bases, there was a span of 9 bases. The CDR3 sequence: CASSVVSSSYNEQFF. CDR3 nucleotides: TGTGCCAGCAGCGTTGTGAGTAGCTCCTACAATGAGCAGTTCTTC. Full variable domain (outside the CDR3, taken from reference TRBV9 and TRBJ2-1): DSGVTQTPKHLITATGQRVTLRCSPRSGDLSVYWYQQSLDQGLQFLIQYYNGEERAKGNILERFSAQQFPDLHSELNLSSLELGDSALYFCASSVVSSSYNEQFFGPGTRLTVL.

The chain recombines TRBV15 with TRBJ1-1; 7 bases fit TRBD1. Germline CDR1 reads LNHNV; CDR2 reads YYDKDF (reference sequence). The junction had 2 bases not matched to a gene; V was cut back by 3 bases and J by 1 base. The CDR3 length is 14 residues. CDR3 DNA sequence: TGTGCCACCAGCAGGCCAGGGGGGAACACTGAAGCTTTCTTT. Residues: CATSRPGGNTEAFF.

The V and J genes are TRBV6-5 and TRBJ2-4; D gene unclear. V shed 7 bases and J shed 4 bases, with 2 bases lying between them. The CDR3 is made up of 10 amino acids. Germline CDR1 MNHEY, CDR2 SVGAGI. The CDR3 DNA reads as TGTGCCAGCACAAAAAACATTCAGTACTTC. As protein: CASTKNIQYF.

V is TRBV2 and J is TRBJ1-1; no clear D. The CDR3 has 12 amino acids. The V end lost 6 bases, the J end lost 2 bases, and 7 bases lay between the germline ends. Germline assignment: CDR1 SNHLY and CDR2 FYNNEI. The CDR3 reads CASSNGNTEAFF. As DNA, the CDR3 is TGTGCCAGCAGCAACGGAAACACTGAAGCTTTCTTT.

As to this clone: Other DNA variants within this sample encode the same CDR3. The V call is TRBV29-1, the J call TRBJ2-7; TRBD1 agrees at 7 bases. Looked up from germline, CDR1 is SQVTM and CDR2 is ANQGSEA. The CDR3 extends over 12 amino acids. The junction had 3 bases not matched to a gene; V was cut back by 7 bases and J by 0 bases. The CDR3: CSARDSSYEQYF. In DNA, the CDR3 is TGCAGCGCCCGGGACAGCTCCTACGAGCAGTACTTC.

The CDR3, as DNA: TGTGCCAGCAGTTCCCCGGGGACAGGGGGCCAAGAGACCCAGTACTTC. Translated: CASSSPGTGGQETQYF. The V call is TRBV6-5, the J call TRBJ2-5; 11 bases match TRBD1. The CDR3 length is 16 residues. From germline, CDR1 is MNHEY and CDR2 SVGAGI. The V gene end was trimmed by 4 bases and the J gene end by 1 base; junction bases not matched to a gene: 5.

V is TRBV2 and J is TRBJ1-6; D possibly corresponds to TRBD1 (6 bases). The CDR3 covers 16 residues. Trimming pared 4 bases from V and 6 bases from J, leaving 16 bases between. The germline CDR1 and CDR2 sequences are SNHLY and FYNNEI. CDR3 sequence (DNA): TGTGCCAGCAGTGGCCAGGGGATAGGAGGTAATTCACCCCTCCACTTT. It yields the protein CASSGQGIGGNSPLHF.

The chain carries TRBV18 and TRBJ2-3; D may be TRBD2 (6 bases). Per germline, CDR1 KGHSH and CDR2 LQKENI. V lost 3 bases to trimming and J lost 5 bases, with 12 bases between them. The CDR3 is 14 residues long. The CDR3 coding sequence is TGTGCCAGCTCACCCCAGGGAGGTAGAGATACGCAGTATTTT. Encoded protein: CASSPQGGRDTQYF.

This clone was seen only a few times. The chain employs TRBV2 and TRBJ1-5, with 7 bases that match TRBD1. Germline V gives CDR1 SNHLY, CDR2 FYNNEI. This CDR3 comprises 15 residues. The junction had 10 bases not matched to a gene; V was cut back by 7 bases and J by 4 bases. CDR3 nucleotides: TGTGCCAGCACCAACGGACAGGATTTGAATCAGCCCCAGCATTTT. It is translated as CASTNGQDLNQPQHF.